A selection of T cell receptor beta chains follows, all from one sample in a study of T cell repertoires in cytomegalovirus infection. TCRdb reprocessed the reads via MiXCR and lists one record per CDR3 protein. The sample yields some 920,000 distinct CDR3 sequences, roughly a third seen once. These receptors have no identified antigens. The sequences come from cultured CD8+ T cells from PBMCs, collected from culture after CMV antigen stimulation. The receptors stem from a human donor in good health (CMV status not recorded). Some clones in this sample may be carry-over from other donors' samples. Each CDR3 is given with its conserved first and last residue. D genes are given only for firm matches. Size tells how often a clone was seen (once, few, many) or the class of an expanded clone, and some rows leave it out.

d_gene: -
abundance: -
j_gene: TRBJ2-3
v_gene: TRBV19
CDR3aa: CASSIDPDGLTDTQYF
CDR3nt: TGTGCCAGTAGCATCGACCCCGACGGTCTCACAGATACGCAGTATTTT

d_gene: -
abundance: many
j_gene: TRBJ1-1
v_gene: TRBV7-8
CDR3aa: CASSPEWQGVTEAFF
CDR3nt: TGTGCCAGCAGCCCTGAATGGCAGGGTGTTACTGAAGCTTTCTTT

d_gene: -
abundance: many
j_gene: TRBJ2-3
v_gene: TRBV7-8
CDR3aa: CASSLRLMAGSTDTQYF
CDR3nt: TGTGCCAGCAGCTTAAGGCTAATGGCGGGTAGCACAGATACGCAGTATTTT

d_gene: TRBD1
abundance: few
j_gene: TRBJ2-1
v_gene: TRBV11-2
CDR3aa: CASSSSPKGDRGGNEQFF
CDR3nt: TGTGCCAGCAGCTCTTCACCCAAAGGGGACAGGGGAGGGAATGAGCAGTTCTTC

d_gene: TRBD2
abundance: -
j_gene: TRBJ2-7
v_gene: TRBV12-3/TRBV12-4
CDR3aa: CASTPGASGGYEQYF
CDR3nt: TGTGCCAGCACCCCCGGGGCTAGCGGGGGGTACGAGCAGTACTTC

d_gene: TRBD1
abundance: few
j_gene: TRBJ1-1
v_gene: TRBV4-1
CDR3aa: CASSPSQGVPTEAFF
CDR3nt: TGCGCCAGCAGCCCCTCTCAGGGGGTGCCCACTGAAGCTTTCTTT

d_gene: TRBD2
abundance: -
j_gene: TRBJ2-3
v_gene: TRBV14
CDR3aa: CASSRRGAATDTQYF
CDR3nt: TGTGCCAGCAGCCGGCGGGGGGCGGCCACAGATACGCAGTATTTT

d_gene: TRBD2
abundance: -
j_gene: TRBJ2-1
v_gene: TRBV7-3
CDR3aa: CASSSGTTSEQFF
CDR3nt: TGTGCCAGCAGCTCGGGGACTACTAGTGAGCAGTTCTTC

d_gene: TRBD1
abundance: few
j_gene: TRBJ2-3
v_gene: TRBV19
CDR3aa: CASRGQGAPGNTFDTQYF
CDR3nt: TGTGCCAGTAGAGGACAGGGGGCGCCTGGAAACACTTTTGATACGCAGTATTTT

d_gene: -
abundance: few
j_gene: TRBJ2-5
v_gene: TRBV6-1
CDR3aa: CASSRVPETQYF
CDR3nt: TGTGCCAGCAGCAGGGTACCCGAGACCCAGTACTTC

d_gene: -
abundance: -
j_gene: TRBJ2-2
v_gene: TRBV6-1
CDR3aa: CASSDQQGFGELFF
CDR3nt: TGTGCCAGCAGCGATCAACAGGGCTTCGGGGAGCTGTTTTTT

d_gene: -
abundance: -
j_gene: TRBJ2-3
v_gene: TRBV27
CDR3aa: CASSLSARAPTDTQYF
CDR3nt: TGTGCCAGCAGTTTATCCGCCCGGGCCCCCACAGATACGCAGTATTTT

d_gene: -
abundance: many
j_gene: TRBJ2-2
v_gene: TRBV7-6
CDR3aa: CASSPGVTGELFF
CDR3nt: TGTGCCAGCAGTCCAGGGGTGACCGGGGAGCTGTTTTTT

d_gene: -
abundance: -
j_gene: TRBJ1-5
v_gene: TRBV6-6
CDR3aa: CASTRTRELGNQPQHF
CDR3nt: TGTGCCAGCACCCGTACCAGGGAGTTGGGCAATCAGCCCCAGCATTTT

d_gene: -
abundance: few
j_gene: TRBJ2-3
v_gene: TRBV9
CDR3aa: CASSVKRGSTDTQYF
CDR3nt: TGTGCCAGCAGCGTAAAGAGGGGAAGCACAGATACGCAGTATTTT

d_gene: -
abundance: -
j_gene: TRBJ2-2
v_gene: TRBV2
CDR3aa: CARVGVGGELFF
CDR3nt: TGTGCCCGCGTTGGGGTAGGCGGGGAGCTGTTTTTT

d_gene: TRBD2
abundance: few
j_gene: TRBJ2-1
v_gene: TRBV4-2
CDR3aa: CASGSGGPIDEQFF
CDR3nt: TGTGCCAGCGGTTCGGGGGGGCCTATCGATGAGCAGTTCTTC

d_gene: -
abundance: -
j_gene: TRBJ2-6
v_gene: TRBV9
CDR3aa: CASSERQDSGANVLTF
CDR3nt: TGTGCCAGCAGCGAGCGACAGGACTCTGGGGCCAACGTCCTGACTTTC

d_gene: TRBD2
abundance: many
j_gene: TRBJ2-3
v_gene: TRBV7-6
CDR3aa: CASSPIAGGRTDTQYF
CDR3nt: TGTGCCAGCAGCCCGATAGCGGGGGGGCGAACAGATACGCAGTATTTT

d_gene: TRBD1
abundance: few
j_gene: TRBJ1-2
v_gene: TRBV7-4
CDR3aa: CASSWGQGPTF
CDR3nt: TGTGCCAGCAGCTGGGGACAGGGGCCCACCTTC

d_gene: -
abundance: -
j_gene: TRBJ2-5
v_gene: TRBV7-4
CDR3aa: CASSERDSRSGRYQETQYF
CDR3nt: TGTGCCAGCAGCGAGAGGGATTCGAGGTCAGGGCGGTACCAAGAGACCCAGTACTTC

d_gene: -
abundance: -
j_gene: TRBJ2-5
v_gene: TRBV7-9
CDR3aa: CASSLGSWIKTQYF
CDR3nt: TGTGCCAGCAGCTTAGGTTCCTGGATCAAGACCCAGTACTTC

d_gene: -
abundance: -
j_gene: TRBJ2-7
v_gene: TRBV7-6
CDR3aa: CASSGERESRRYEQYF
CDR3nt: TGTGCCAGCAGCGGAGAGAGAGAATCGAGAAGATACGAGCAGTACTTC

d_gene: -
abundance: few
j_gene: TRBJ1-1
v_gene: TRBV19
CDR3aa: CASSMVGSNTEAFF
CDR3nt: TGTGCCAGTAGTATGGTGGGGAGTAACACTGAAGCTTTCTTT

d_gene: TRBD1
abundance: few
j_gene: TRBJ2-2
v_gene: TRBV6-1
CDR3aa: CASRGTGGANTGELFF
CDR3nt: TGTGCCAGCAGGGGGACAGGGGGCGCGAACACCGGGGAGCTGTTTTTT

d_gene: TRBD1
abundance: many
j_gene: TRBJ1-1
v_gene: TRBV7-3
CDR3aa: CASSTTPTGVRNTEAFF
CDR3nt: TGTGCCAGCAGCACAACCCCGACAGGGGTCAGGAACACTGAAGCTTTCTTT

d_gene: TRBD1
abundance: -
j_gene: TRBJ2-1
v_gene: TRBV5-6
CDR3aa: CASRNRGLEQFF
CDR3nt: TGTGCCAGCAGGAACAGGGGGCTTGAGCAGTTCTTC

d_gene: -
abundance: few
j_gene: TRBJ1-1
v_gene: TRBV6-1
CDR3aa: CASRRRGGNTEAFF
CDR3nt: TGTGCCAGCAGACGCAGGGGTGGGAACACTGAAGCTTTCTTT

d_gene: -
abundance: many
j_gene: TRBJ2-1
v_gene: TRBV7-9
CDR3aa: CASTRGVNEQFF
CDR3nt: TGTGCCAGCACCAGGGGGGTTAATGAGCAGTTCTTC

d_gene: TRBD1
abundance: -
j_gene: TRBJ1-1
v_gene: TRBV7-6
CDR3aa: CASSFDREGISTEAFF
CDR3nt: TGTGCCAGCAGTTTCGACAGGGAAGGGATAAGCACTGAAGCTTTCTTT

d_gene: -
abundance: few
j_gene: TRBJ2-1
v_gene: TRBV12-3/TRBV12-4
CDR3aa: CASSLDEQPRDEQFF
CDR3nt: TGTGCCAGCAGTTTGGACGAACAACCGCGGGATGAGCAGTTCTTC

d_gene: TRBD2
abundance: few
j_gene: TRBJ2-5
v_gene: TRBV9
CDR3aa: CASSVAGGAGETQYF
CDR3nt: TGTGCCAGCAGCGTAGCCGGGGGGGCAGGAGAGACCCAGTACTTC

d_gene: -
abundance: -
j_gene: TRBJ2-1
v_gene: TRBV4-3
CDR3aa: CASSQPKRGGSYNEQFF
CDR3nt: TGCGCCAGCAGCCAACCCAAGAGGGGGGGGTCCTACAATGAGCAGTTCTTC

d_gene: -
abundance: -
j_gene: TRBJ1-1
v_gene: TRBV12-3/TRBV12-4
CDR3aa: CASSSASTGPMGEAFF
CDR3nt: TGTGCCAGCAGTTCAGCGTCCACGGGGCCTATGGGTGAAGCTTTCTTT

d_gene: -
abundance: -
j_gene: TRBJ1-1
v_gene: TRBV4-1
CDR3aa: CASSQETASTEAFF
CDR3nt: TGCGCCAGCAGCCAAGAGACAGCTTCCACTGAAGCTTTCTTT

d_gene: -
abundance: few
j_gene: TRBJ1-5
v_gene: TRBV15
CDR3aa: CATSRDGAVNQPQHF
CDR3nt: TGTGCCACCAGCAGAGATGGCGCAGTCAATCAGCCCCAGCATTTT

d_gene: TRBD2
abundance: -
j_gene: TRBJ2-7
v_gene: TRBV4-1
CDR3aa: CASSQAAGDFYEQYF
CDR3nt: TGCGCCAGCAGCCAAGCTGCGGGGGATTTCTACGAGCAGTACTTC

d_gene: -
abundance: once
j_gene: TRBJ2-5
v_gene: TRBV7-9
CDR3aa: CASSPGLLIKETRYF
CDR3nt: TGTGCCAGCAGCCCTGGGCTTCTAATCAAAGAGACCCGGTACTTC

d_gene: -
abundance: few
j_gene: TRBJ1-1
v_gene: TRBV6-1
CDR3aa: CASSEAQDWQFMNTEAFF
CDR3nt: TGTGCCAGCAGTGAAGCCCAGGATTGGCAGTTCATGAACACTGAAGCTTTCTTT

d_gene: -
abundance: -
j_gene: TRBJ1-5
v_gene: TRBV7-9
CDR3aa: CASSGGQSTNQPQHF
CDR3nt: TGTGCCAGCAGCGGTGGACAGTCGACTAATCAGCCCCAGCATTTT

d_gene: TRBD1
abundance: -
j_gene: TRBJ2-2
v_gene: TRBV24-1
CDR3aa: CATSSKDREPLNTGELFF
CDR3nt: TGTGCCACCAGCTCTAAGGACAGGGAGCCGTTGAACACCGGGGAGCTGTTTTTT

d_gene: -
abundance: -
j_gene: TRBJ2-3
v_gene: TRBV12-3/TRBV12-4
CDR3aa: CASSFEAVPDTQYF
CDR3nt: TGTGCCAGCAGTTTTGAAGCGGTCCCAGATACGCAGTATTTT

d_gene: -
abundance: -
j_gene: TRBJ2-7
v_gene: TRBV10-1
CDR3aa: CASSEEAGANSYEQYF
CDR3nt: TGCGCCAGCAGTGAGGAGGCCGGAGCCAACTCCTACGAGCAGTACTTC